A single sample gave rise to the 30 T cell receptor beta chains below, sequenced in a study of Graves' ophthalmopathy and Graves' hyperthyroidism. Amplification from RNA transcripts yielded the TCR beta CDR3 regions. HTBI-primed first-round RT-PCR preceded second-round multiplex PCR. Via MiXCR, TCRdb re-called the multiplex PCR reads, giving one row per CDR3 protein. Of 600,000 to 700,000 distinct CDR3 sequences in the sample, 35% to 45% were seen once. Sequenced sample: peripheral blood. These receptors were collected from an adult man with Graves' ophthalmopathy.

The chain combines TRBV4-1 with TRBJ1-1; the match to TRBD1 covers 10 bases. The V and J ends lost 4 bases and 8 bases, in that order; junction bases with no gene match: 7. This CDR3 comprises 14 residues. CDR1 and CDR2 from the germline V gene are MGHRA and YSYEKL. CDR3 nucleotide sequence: TGCGCCAGCAGCCCCCGGGACAGGGGCAGCGAAGCTTTCTTT. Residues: CASSPRDRGSEAFF.

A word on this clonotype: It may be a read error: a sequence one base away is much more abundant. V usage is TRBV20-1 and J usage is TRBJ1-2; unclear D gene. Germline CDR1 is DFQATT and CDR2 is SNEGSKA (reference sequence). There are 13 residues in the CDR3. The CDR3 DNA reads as TGCAGTGCTAGGGTCGGAGATAACTATAGCTACACCTTC. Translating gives CSARVGDNYSYTF.

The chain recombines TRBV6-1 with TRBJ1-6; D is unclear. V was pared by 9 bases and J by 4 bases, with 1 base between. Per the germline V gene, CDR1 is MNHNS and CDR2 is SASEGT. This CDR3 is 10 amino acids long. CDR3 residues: CARYNSPLHF. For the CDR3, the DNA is TGTGCCAGATATAATTCACCCCTCCACTTT.

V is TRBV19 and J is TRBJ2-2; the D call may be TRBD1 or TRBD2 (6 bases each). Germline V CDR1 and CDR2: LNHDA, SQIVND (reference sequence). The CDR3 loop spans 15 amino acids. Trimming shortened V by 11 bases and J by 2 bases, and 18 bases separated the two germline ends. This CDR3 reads CAWSVRGTNTGELFF. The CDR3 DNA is TGTGCCTGGAGTGTACGCGGGACAAACACCGGGGAGCTGTTTTTT.

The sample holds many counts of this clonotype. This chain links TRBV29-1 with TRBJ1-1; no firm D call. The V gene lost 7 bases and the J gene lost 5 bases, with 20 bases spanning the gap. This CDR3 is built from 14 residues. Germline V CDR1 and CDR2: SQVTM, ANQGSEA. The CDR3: CSARRAGFTTEAFF. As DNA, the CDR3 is TGCAGCGCACGCCGCGCGGGCTTTACAACTGAAGCTTTCTTT.

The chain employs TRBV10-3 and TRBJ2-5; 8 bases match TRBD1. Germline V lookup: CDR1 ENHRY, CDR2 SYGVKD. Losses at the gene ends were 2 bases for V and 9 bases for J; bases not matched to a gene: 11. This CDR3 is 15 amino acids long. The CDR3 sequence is CAISEPGQVDQPQYF. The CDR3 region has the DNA TGTGCCATCAGTGAGCCGGGACAGGTGGACCAGCCCCAGTACTTC.

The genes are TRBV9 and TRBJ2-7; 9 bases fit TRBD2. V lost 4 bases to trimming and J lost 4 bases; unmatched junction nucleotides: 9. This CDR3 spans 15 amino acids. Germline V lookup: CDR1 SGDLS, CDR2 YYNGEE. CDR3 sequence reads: CASSHASGRSYEQYF. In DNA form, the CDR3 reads TGTGCCAGCAGCCACGCGAGCGGGAGGAGTTACGAGCAGTACTTC. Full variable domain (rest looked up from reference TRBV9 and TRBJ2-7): DSGVTQTPKHLITATGQRVTLRCSPRSGDLSVYWYQQSLDQGLQFLIQYYNGEERAKGNILERFSAQQFPDLHSELNLSSLELGDSALYFCASSHASGRSYEQYFGPGTRLTVT.

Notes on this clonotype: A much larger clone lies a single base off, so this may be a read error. CDR3 coding DNA: TGTGCCAGCACCACACCAGGGCGAACCTACGAGCGGTACTTC. Protein sequence: CASTTPGRTYERYF. The rearrangement joins TRBV7-2 to TRBJ2-7; D is possibly TRBD1 (5 bases). The germline CDR1 and CDR2 sequences are SGHTA and FQGNSA. The CDR3 contains 14 residues.

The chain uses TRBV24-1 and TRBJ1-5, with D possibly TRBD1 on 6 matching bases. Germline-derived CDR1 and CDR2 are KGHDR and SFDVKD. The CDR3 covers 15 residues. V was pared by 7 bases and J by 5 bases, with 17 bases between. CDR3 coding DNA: TGTGCCACCAGCTCGACAGGACAGCCGGATCAGCCCCAGCATTTT. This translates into CATSSTGQPDQPQHF.

The CDR3 spells CATSGSSGASQPQHF. DNA of the CDR3: TGTGCCACCAGCGGCAGTTCGGGGGCCAGCCAGCCCCAGCATTTT. The rearrangement links TRBV15 to TRBJ1-5; D perhaps matches TRBD1 (6 bases). The CDR3 is 15 residues long. The V gene's germline CDR1 is LNHNV and CDR2 YYDKDF (reference sequence). V lost 5 bases and J lost 7, with 18 bases in between.

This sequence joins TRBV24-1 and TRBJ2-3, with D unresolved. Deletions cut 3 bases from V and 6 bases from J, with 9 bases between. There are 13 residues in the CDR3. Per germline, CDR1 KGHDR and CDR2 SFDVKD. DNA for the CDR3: TGTGCCACCAGTGATGAAACCGGGGATACGCAGTATTTT. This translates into CATSDETGDTQYF.

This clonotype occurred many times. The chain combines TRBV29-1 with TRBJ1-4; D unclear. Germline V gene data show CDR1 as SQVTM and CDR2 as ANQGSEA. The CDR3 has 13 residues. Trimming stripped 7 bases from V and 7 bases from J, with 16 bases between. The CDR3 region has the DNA TGCAGCGCCGGGCGGGGTTGGGGTGAAAAACTGTTTTTT. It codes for CSAGRGWGEKLFF.

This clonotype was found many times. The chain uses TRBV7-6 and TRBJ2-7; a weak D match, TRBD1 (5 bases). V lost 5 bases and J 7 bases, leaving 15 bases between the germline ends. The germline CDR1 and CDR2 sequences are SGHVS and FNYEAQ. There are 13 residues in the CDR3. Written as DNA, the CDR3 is TGTGCCAGCAGCCTAAGTTATGGGGCAGAGCAGTACTTC. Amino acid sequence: CASSLSYGAEQYF.

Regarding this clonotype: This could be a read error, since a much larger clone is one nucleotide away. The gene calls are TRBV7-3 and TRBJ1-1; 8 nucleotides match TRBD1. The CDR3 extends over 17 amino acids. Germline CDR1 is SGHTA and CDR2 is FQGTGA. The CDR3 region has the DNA TGTGCCAGCAGCTTAATCGGGGCAGGGGGCGTGAAAACTGAAGCTTTCTTT. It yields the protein CASSLIGAGGVKTEAFF.

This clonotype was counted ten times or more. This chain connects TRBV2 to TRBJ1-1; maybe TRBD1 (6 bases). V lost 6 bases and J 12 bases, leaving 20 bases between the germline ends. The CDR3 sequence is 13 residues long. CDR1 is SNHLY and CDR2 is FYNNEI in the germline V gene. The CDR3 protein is CASRAGVQGRTFF. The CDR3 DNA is TGTGCCAGCAGGGCAGGGGTGCAGGGGCGGACTTTCTTT. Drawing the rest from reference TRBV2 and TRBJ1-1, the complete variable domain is EPEVTQTPSHQVTQMGQEVILRCVPISNHLYFYWYRQILGQKVEFLVSFYNNEISEKSEIFDDQFSVERPDGSNFTLKIRSTKLEDSAMYFCASRAGVQGRTFFGQGTRLTVV.

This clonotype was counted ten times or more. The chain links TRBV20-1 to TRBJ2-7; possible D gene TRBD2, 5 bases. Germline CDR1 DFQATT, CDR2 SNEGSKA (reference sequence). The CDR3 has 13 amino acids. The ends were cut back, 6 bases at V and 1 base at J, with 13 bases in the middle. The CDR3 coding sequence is TGCAGTGCGCCTTTCGGGATATCCTACGAGCAGTACTTC. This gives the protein CSAPFGISYEQYF.

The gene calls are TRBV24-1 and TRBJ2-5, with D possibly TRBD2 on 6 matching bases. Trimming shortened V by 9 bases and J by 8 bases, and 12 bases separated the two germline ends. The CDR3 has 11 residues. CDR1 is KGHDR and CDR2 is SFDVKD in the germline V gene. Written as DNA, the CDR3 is TGTGCCACCTCGGACGGGGGTACCCAGTACTTC. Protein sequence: CATSDGGTQYF.

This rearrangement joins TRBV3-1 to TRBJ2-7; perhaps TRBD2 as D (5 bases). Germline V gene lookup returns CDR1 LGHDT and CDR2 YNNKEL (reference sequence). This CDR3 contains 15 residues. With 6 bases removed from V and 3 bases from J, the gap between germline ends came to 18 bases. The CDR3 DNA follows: TGTGCCAGCAGTCAACTTCGGACTCTTGGCTACGAGCAGTACGTC. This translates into CASSQLRTLGYEQYV.

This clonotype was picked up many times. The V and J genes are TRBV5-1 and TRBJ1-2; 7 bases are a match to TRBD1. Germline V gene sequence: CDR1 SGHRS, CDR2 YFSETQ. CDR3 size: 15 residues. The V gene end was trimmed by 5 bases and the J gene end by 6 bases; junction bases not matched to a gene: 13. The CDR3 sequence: CASSLRARGIDGYTF. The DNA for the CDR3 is TGCGCCAGCAGTTTGAGAGCCAGGGGGATCGATGGCTACACCTTC.

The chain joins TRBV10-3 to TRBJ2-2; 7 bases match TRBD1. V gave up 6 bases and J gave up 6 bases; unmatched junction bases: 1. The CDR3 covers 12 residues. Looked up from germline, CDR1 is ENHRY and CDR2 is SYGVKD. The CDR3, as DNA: TGTGCCATCAGAACAGGGGCCGGGGAGCTGTTTTTT. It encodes CAIRTGAGELFF.

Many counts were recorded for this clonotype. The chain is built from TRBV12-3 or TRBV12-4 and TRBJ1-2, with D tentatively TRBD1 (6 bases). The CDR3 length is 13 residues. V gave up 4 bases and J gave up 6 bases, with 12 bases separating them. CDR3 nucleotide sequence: TGTGCCAGCAGTTCAACCTACAGGGATGGCTACACCTTC. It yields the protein CASSSTYRDGYTF.

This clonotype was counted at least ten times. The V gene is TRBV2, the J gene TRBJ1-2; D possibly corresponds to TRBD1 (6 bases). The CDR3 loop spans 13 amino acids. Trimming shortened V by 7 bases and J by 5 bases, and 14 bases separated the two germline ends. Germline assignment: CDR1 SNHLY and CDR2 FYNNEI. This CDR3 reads CASNGGAGYGYTF. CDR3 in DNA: TGTGCCAGCAACGGGGGCGCTGGGTATGGCTACACCTTC.

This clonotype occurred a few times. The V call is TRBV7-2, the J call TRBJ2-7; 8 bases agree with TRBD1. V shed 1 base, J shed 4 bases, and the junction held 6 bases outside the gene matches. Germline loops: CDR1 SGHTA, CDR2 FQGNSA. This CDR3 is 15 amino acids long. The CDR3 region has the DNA TGTGCCAGCAGCTTAGAATCAGGGGGCTCGTACGAGCAGTACTTC. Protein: CASSLESGGSYEQYF.

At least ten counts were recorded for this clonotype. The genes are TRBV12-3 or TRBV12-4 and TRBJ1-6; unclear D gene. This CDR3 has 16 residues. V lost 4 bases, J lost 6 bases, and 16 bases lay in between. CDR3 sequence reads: CASSSGGRLGNSPLHF. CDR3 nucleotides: TGTGCCAGCAGTTCAGGAGGGCGGTTGGGTAATTCACCCCTCCACTTT.

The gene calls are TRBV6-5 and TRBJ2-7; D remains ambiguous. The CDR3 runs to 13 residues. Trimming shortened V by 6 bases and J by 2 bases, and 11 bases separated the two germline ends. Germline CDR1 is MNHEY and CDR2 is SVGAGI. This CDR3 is CASRRGRAYEQYF. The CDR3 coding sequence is TGTGCCAGCAGGAGAGGACGAGCCTACGAGCAGTACTTC.

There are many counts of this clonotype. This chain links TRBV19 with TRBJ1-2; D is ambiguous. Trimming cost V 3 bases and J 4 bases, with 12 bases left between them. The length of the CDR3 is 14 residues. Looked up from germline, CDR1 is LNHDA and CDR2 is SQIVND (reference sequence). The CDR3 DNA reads TGTGCCAGTAGTATTGCCGGGAAAGGCTATGGCTACACCTTC. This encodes CASSIAGKGYGYTF.

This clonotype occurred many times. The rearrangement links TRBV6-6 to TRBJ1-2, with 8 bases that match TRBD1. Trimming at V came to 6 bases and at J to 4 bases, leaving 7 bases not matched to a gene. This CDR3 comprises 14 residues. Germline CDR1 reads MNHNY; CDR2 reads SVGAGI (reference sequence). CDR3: CASRAGDRGYGYTF. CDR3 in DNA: TGTGCCAGCAGGGCAGGTGACAGGGGCTATGGCTACACCTTC.

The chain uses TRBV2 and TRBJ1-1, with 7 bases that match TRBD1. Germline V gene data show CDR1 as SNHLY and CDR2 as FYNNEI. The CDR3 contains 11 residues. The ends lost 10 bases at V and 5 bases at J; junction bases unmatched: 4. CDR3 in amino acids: CAIRTGTEAFF. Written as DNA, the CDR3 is TGTGCCATCAGGACAGGAACTGAAGCTTTCTTT.

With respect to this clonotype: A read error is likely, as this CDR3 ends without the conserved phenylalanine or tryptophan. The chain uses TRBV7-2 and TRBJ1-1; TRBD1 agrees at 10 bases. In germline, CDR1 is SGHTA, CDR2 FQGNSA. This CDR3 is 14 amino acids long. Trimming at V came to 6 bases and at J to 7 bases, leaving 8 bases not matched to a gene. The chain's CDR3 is CASRRQGADGEAFL. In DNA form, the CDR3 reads TGTGCCAGCAGACGACAGGGGGCCGACGGTGAAGCTTTCCTT.

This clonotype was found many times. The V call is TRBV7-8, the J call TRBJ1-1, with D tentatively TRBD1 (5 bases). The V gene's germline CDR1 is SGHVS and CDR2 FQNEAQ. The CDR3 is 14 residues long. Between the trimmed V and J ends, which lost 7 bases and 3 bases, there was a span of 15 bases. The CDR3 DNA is TGTGCCAGCATCAAGGCGGGGGGTGACACTGAAGCTTTCTTT. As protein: CASIKAGGDTEAFF.